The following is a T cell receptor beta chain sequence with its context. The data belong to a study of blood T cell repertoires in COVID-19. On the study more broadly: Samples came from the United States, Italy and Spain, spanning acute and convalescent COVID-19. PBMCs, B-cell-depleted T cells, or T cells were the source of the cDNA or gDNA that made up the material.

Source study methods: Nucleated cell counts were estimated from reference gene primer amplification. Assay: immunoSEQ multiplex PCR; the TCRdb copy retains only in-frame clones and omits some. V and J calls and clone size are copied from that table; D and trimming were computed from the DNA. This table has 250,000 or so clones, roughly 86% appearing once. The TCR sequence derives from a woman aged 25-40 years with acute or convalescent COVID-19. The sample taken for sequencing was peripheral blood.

CDR3 in amino acids: CASSLGHSSGNTIYF. The CDR3 DNA follows: TGTGCCAGCAGCTTAGGACATAGCTCTGGAAACACCATATATTTT. The chain recombines TRBV7-9 with TRBJ1-3; D gene unclear. Germline-derived CDR1 and CDR2 are SEHNR and FQNEAQ (reference sequence). The CDR3 extends over 15 amino acids. V was clipped by 1 base and J by 0 bases, with 7 bases between them.